Shown below are 29 T cell receptor beta chains from a single sample sequenced in a study of beta chain features in type 1 diabetes. Sequenced material consisted of expressed TCRB transcripts (all of the isolated RNA was reverse transcribed). TCRdb keeps only in-frame clones here, not all; method: immunoSEQ multiplex PCR. Of more than 150,000 clones detected, over 8.5% appear once; the ten largest clones hold about 2.1%. Sequenced material: central memory CD4+ T cells from blood. Receptors were obtained from a man aged 18-30 years in good health.

This clone was seen a few times. Other DNA sequences in this sample translate to the same CDR3. The chain has TRBV28 and TRBJ2-3; D gene uncertain. Germline V gives CDR1 MDHEN, CDR2 SYDVKM. The ends were cut back, 2 bases at V and 5 bases at J, with 5 bases in the middle. This CDR3 is built from 12 residues. The CDR3 DNA reads TGTGCCAGCAGTTTAAGATTAGATACGCAGTATTTT. Its translation: CASSLRLDTQYF.

J is TRBJ2-4 and V is TRBV7-2; 8 positions match TRBD1. V trimming: 5 bases; J trimming: 4 bases; junction bases outside the gene matches: 1. CDR1 is SGHTA and CDR2 is FQGNSA in the germline V gene. The CDR3 length is 13 residues. CDR3 in DNA: TGTGCCAGCAGCCGGACAGGGAAAAACATTCAGTACTTC. Translating it yields CASSRTGKNIQYF.

In this sample, this clone turned up a few times. The rearrangement joins TRBV30 to TRBJ2-1; 12 nucleotides line up with TRBD1. Germline V gene lookup returns CDR1 GTSNPN and CDR2 SVGIG (reference sequence). CDR3 size: 15 residues. The V and J ends lost 2 bases and 12 bases, in that order; junction bases with no gene match: 11. The CDR3 here is CAWSRSGTGGLGQFF. The DNA for the CDR3 is TGTGCCTGGAGTCGCTCGGGGACAGGGGGCTTAGGGCAGTTCTTC.

This clone appeared a few times. The chain combines TRBV9 with TRBJ1-1, with 8 positions matching TRBD1. The J segment lost 7 bases and the V segment lost 0 bases, leaving 8 bases of the junction unmatched. The CDR3 has 15 amino acids. The germline gives CDR1 SGDLS, CDR2 YYNGEE. The CDR3 DNA reads as TGTGCCAGCAGCGTAGCTCCGGACAGGGCCCTTGAAGCTTTCTTT. Residues: CASSVAPDRALEAFF.

Only a few counts were recorded for this clone. V usage is TRBV5-1 and J usage is TRBJ2-7; the D is unclear. Trimming removed 1 base from V and 3 bases from J, with 5 bases in between. Germline CDR1 SGHRS, CDR2 YFSETQ. The CDR3 totals 12 residues. Here the CDR3 reads CASSLTVYEQYF. The CDR3 nucleotides read TGCGCCAGCAGCTTGACGGTCTACGAGCAGTACTTC. The full variable domain, its missing parts supplied by reference TRBV5-1 and TRBJ2-7, is KAGVTQTPRYLIKTRGQQVTLSCSPISGHRSVSWYQQTPGQGLQFLFEYFSETQRNKGNFPGRFSGRQFSNSRSEMNVSTLELGDSALYLCASSLTVYEQYFGPGTRLTVT.

The V gene is TRBV6-5, the J gene TRBJ2-7; 10 nucleotides match TRBD1. This CDR3 spans 14 amino acids. V gave up 6 bases and J gave up 1 base; unmatched junction bases: 3. The germline gives CDR1 MNHEY, CDR2 SVGAGI. CDR3 DNA: TGTGCCAGCAGGGACAGGGGGACGTCCTACGAGCAGTACTTC. It yields the protein CASRDRGTSYEQYF.

The chain uses TRBV27 and TRBJ2-7; weak D call: TRBD2 (8 bases). V gave up 11 bases and J gave up 1 base, with 18 bases separating them. CDR1 is MNHEY, CDR2 SMNVEV, per germline (reference sequence). This CDR3 has 14 residues. The CDR3 spells CAAGRGQLSYEQYF. The CDR3 DNA follows: TGTGCCGCCGGGAGGGGGCAGTTATCCTACGAGCAGTACTTC.

This clone has just a few counts. This sequence joins TRBV5-4 and TRBJ2-5; no reliable D call. The CDR3 has 13 amino acids. Germline lookup yields CDR1 SGHNT and CDR2 YYREEE (reference sequence). Deletions cut 0 bases from V and 4 bases from J, with 7 bases between. This chain's CDR3 is CASSLDVRETQYF. The CDR3, as DNA: TGTGCCAGCAGCTTGGATGTTCGAGAGACCCAGTACTTC. The complete variable domain, with remaining parts taken from reference TRBV5-4 and TRBJ2-5, reads ETGVTQSPTHLIKTRGQQVTLRCSSQSGHNTVSWYQQALGQGPQFIFQYYREEENGRGNFPPRFSGLQFPNYSSELNVNALELDDSALYLCASSLDVRETQYFGPGTRLLVL.

This clone was seen more than once but under ten times. The rearrangement links TRBV7-2 to TRBJ2-5; 9 bases fit TRBD2. The J segment lost 5 bases and the V segment lost 0 bases, leaving 4 bases of the junction unmatched. The CDR3 consists of 15 residues. Germline CDR1 and CDR2: SGHTA and FQGNSA. The CDR3 sequence is CASSLAASGTETQYF. CDR3 sequence (DNA): TGTGCCAGCAGCTTAGCGGCTAGCGGGACTGAGACCCAGTACTTC.

This sequence joins TRBV14 and TRBJ2-3, with D possibly being TRBD1 (5 bases). This CDR3 is 15 amino acids long. The germline V and J ends were trimmed by 1 base and 2 bases, with 10 bases remaining between them. Germline CDR1 and CDR2: SGHDN and FVKESK. CDR3 sequence: CASSQVRQLTDTQYF. CDR3 coding DNA: TGTGCCAGCAGCCAAGTCAGACAGCTCACAGATACGCAGTATTTT.

This rearrangement joins TRBV30 to TRBJ2-2; 7 bases fit TRBD1. This CDR3 has 15 residues. With V trimmed by 7 bases and J by 0 bases, 8 bases remained unmatched. Germline V lookup: CDR1 GTSNPN, CDR2 SVGIG (reference sequence). In nucleotides, the CDR3 is TGTGCCTCCAATATAGGGACAGCGAACACCGGGGAGCTGTTTTTT. Encoded protein: CASNIGTANTGELFF.

There are a few counts of this clone. The chain links TRBV29-1 to TRBJ2-2; a possible D gene is TRBD1 (6 bases). Germline CDR1 is SQVTM and CDR2 is ANQGSEA. V lost 6 bases and J lost 3, with 11 bases in between. This CDR3 comprises 13 residues. CDR3 nucleotide sequence: TGCAGCGTAACAGGGAGCGACACCGGGGAGCTGTTTTTT. Translating gives CSVTGSDTGELFF.

This clone has just a few counts. The chain recombines TRBV4-3 with TRBJ2-5, with D possibly TRBD1 on 6 matching bases. V was pared by 0 bases and J by 5 bases, with 13 bases between. Germline V gives CDR1 LGHNA, CDR2 YSLEER. The CDR3 runs to 15 residues. CDR3 sequence reads: CASSQDPSGAETQYF. The CDR3 region has the DNA TGCGCCAGCAGCCAAGATCCGTCAGGGGCCGAGACCCAGTACTTC.

This clone was counted between two and nine times. The rearrangement joins TRBV9 to TRBJ2-1; TRBD1 might be the D (6 bases). The germline V gene has CDR1 SGDLS and CDR2 YYNGEE. The CDR3 has 18 residues. Trimming shortened V by 4 bases and J by 7 bases, and 27 bases separated the two germline ends. CDR3 sequence (DNA): TGTGCCAGCAGCCCCCGCTTAAACCGGCAGGGGCTAGAGAATGAGCAGTTCTTC. Amino acid sequence: CASSPRLNRQGLENEQFF.

This chain uses TRBV20-1 with TRBJ1-2; D not certain. V dropped 3 bases and J dropped 8 bases, with 10 bases sitting between them. CDR3 size: 11 residues. Per germline, CDR1 DFQATT and CDR2 SNEGSKA (reference sequence). The CDR3 loop reads CSASVQAGYTF. CDR3 sequence (DNA): TGCAGTGCTAGCGTTCAGGCAGGCTACACCTTC.

This chain links TRBV7-3 with TRBJ2-3; TRBD2 agrees at 9 bases. The CDR3 runs to 16 residues. V was pared by 5 bases and J by 6 bases, with 12 bases of the junction left unmatched. Germline CDR1 is SGHTA and CDR2 is FQGTGA. The CDR3 bases are TGTGCCAGCAGCCCCGAGACTAGCGGTCATAGGGATACGCAGTATTTT. It codes for CASSPETSGHRDTQYF.

The table lists this clone with a few counts. The V and J genes are TRBV5-1 and TRBJ2-5, with TRBD2 matching 7 bases. Looked up from germline, CDR1 is SGHRS and CDR2 is YFSETQ. The CDR3 loop spans 13 amino acids. The J segment lost 5 bases and the V segment lost 4 bases, leaving 5 bases of the junction unmatched. CDR3 DNA: TGCGCCAGCAGCGGGAGGGCCGGGGAGACCCAGTACTTC. It specifies CASSGRAGETQYF. The full variable domain, its missing parts supplied by reference TRBV5-1 and TRBJ2-5, is KAGVTQTPRYLIKTRGQQVTLSCSPISGHRSVSWYQQTPGQGLQFLFEYFSETQRNKGNFPGRFSGRQFSNSRSEMNVSTLELGDSALYLCASSGRAGETQYFGPGTRLLVL.

The table lists this clone with many counts. The J gene is TRBJ1-1, the V gene TRBV6-1; D gene unclear. Germline V gene lookup returns CDR1 MNHNS and CDR2 SASEGT. The CDR3 covers 14 residues. Trimming removed 3 bases at V and 4 bases at J, with 12 bases between. In nucleotides, the CDR3 is TGTGCCAGCAGTGATTTAGGACTCTCCACTGAAGCTTTCTTT. Protein product: CASSDLGLSTEAFF.

The chain joins TRBV4-3 to TRBJ1-3; D remains ambiguous. Germline V gene sequence: CDR1 LGHNA, CDR2 YSLEER. This CDR3 comprises 15 residues. V shed 3 bases and J shed 2 bases, with 11 bases lying between them. CDR3 in DNA: TGCGCCAGCAGCCATCAAGGGAGGACTGGAAACACCATATATTTT. Translating gives CASSHQGRTGNTIYF.

The V call is TRBV2, the J call TRBJ2-6; no reliable D call. The CDR3 has 12 amino acids. Trimming took 7 bases from V and 4 from J, leaving 5 bases between them. The germline V gene has CDR1 SNHLY and CDR2 FYNNEI. CDR3 sequence reads: CASTAGANVLTF. Written as DNA, the CDR3 is TGTGCCAGCACAGCGGGGGCCAACGTCCTGACTTTC.

This clone was detected only a few times. The chain uses TRBV6-5 and TRBJ2-3; D gene unclear. Germline-derived CDR1 and CDR2 are MNHEY and SVGAGI. This CDR3 is 14 amino acids long. Trimming left V 2 bases short and J 0 bases short, with 6 bases between. As DNA, the CDR3 is TGTGCCAGCAGTTACCGTTACAGCACAGATACGCAGTATTTT. Translation: CASSYRYSTDTQYF.

In its sample, this clone was seen a few times. This rearrangement joins TRBV7-2 to TRBJ2-1; 10 bases agree with TRBD2. The CDR3 has 14 residues. Looked up from germline, CDR1 is SGHTA and CDR2 is FQGNSA. J lost 10 bases, V lost 3 bases, and 6 bases had no gene match. The CDR3 sequence is CASSFSGGAREQFF. DNA of the CDR3: TGTGCCAGCAGCTTCAGCGGGGGGGCCCGGGAGCAGTTCTTC.

This clone was picked up a small number of times. The V gene is TRBV9, the J gene TRBJ1-5; D may be TRBD1 (5 bases). Trimming removed 0 bases at V and 7 bases at J, with 14 bases between. The CDR3 is 15 amino acids. Germline lookup yields CDR1 SGDLS and CDR2 YYNGEE. The CDR3 DNA follows: TGTGCCAGCAGCGTAGAAGGTGGGGGGGTCCAGCCCCAGCATTTT. Protein product: CASSVEGGGVQPQHF.

This clone came up a few times. V usage is TRBV30 and J usage is TRBJ1-5, with D perhaps matching TRBD1 (5 bases). Between the trimmed V and J ends, which lost 1 base and 0 bases, there was a span of 7 bases. The CDR3 covers 14 residues. Germline V gene sequence: CDR1 GTSNPN, CDR2 SVGIG (reference sequence). The CDR3 protein is CAWSEGYSNQPQHF. The CDR3 DNA reads TGTGCCTGGAGTGAGGGGTATAGCAATCAGCCCCAGCATTTT.

This clone occurred many times. This same CDR3 is encoded by further DNA sequences in the sample. The chain combines TRBV30 with TRBJ2-7; no clear D gene. Germline CDR1 GTSNPN, CDR2 SVGIG (reference sequence). The V gene lost 0 bases and the J gene lost 5 bases, with 5 bases spanning the gap. The CDR3 runs to 11 residues. The CDR3 DNA is TGTGCCTGGAGTGTGTCCCACGAGCAGTACTTC. This codes for CAWSVSHEQYF.

Only a few counts were recorded for this clone. The chain uses TRBV29-1 and TRBJ1-4, with D possibly TRBD1 on 6 matching bases. Germline V lookup: CDR1 SQVTM, CDR2 ANQGSEA. Trimming removed 5 bases at V and 3 bases at J, with 10 bases between. The CDR3 loop spans 13 amino acids. The CDR3 sequence: CSVFQGSNEKLFF. In DNA, the CDR3 is TGCAGCGTTTTCCAGGGGTCTAATGAAAAACTGTTTTTT.

The table lists this clone with many counts. This chain connects TRBV10-3 to TRBJ1-2; D possibly corresponds to TRBD1 (5 bases). The CDR3 has 12 amino acids. V lost 11 bases and J lost 8, with 18 bases in between. CDR1 is ENHRY, CDR2 SYGVKD, per germline. CDR3 coding DNA: TGTGCCGCCGGGACTCCAAAGGGAGGCTACACCTTC. Encoded protein: CAAGTPKGGYTF.

This clone has just a few counts. The V and J genes are TRBV6-6 and TRBJ2-5; no clear D gene. The V gene lost 6 bases and the J gene lost 4 bases, with 9 bases spanning the gap. The CDR3 loop spans 12 amino acids. CDR1 is MNHNY, CDR2 SVGAGI, per germline (reference sequence). As DNA, the CDR3 is TGTGCCAGCAGCCGGACCATAGAGACCCAGTACTTC. It codes for CASSRTIETQYF.

This clone was detected only a few times. V is TRBV19 and J is TRBJ2-2; 8 nucleotides match TRBD2. Germline V CDR1 and CDR2: LNHDA, SQIVND (reference sequence). This CDR3 comprises 14 residues. V shed 4 bases and J 6 bases; nucleotides not matched to a gene: 4. For the CDR3, the DNA is TGTGCCAGTAGTACGACTAGCGCAGCCGGGGAGCTGTTTTTT. It specifies CASSTTSAAGELFF.